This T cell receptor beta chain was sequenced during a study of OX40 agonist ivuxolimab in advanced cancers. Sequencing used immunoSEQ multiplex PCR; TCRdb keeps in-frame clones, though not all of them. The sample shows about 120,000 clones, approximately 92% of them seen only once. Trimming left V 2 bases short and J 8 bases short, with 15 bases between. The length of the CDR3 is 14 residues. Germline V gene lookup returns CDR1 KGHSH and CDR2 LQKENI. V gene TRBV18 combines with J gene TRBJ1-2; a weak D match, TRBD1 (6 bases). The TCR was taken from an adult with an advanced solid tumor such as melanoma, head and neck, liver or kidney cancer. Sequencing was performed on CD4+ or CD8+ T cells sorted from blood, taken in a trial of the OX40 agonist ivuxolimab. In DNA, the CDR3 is TGTGCCAGCTCACCAACGGACAGTGCCTACGGCTACACCTTC. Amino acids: CASSPTDSAYGYTF.